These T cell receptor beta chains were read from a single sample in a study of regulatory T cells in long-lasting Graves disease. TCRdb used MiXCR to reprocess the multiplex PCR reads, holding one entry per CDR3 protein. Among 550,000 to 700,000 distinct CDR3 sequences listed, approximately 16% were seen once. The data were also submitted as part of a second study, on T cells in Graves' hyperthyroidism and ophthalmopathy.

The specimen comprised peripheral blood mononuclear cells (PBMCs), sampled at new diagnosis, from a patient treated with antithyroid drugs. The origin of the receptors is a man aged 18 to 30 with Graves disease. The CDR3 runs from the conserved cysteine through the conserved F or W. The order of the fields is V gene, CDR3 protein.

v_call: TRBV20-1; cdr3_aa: CSALDTAKNIQYF
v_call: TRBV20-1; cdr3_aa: CSASVWTMNTEAFF
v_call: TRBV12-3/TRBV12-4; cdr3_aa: CASTASGPFMNTEAFF
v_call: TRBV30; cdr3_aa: CAWRDRRHFSGNTIYF
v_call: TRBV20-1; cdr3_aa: CSASRQGAGELFF
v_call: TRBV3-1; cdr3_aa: CASSQATTANYGYTF
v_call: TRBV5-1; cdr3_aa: CASSLAGRSEAFF
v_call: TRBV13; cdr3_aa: CASSSRGFNSPLHF
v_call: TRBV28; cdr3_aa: CASNVRRGPSQEQFF
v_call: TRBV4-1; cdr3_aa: CASSGVGAGSTDTQYF
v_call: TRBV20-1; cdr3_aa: CSASGREPYGYTF
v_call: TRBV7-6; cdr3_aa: CASSLAFSRTSGRGGEQFF
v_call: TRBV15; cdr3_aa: CATSRDMGLGQPQHF
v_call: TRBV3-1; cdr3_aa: CASSLLSEQYF
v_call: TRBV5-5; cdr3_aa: CASIPSGDYEQYF
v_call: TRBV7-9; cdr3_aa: CASGSGGGSSYEQYF
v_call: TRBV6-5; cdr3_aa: CASSYSATGEQFF
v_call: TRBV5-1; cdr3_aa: CASSLEARLAKNIQYF
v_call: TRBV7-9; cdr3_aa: CASRPAGGVLEQYF
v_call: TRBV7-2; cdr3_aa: CASSLSRGFTGELFF
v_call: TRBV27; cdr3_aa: CAGSLAQGITEAFF
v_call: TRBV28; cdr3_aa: CASTALGGYEQYF
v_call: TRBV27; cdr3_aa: CASSLSILGAVAPLHF
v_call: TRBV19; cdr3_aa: CATYYREEAFF
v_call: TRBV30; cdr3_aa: CAWSAINEQFF
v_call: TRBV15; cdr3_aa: CATSSIQKVGNTIYF
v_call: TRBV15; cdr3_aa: CATSRDVDSPSGNTIYF
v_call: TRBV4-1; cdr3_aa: CASSQDSRPSNEQFF
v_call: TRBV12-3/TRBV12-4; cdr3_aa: CASSPGTSGNNERFF
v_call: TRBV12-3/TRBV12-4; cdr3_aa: CASSRPGTRSGDEQYF
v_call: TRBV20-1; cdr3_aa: CSARDFRETGEQYF
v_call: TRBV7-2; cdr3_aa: CASSLATREVTNEKLFF
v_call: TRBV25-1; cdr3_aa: CASSELGLAGVGEQYF
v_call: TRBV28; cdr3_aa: CASPGPTGTAPYNEQFF
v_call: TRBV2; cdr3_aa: CASSGSWVNTEAFF
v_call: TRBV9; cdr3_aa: CASSASGTSGGVADTQYF
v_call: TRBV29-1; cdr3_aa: CSVVVNPGYTVAFF
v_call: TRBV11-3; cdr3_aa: CASSLGTGLLTGELFF
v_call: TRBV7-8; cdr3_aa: CASSPEGLAYEQYF
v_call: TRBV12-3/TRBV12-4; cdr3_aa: CASSSRGHYGYTF
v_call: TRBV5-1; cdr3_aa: CASSLISGPYNEQFF
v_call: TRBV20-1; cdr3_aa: CSARGYRGPGTEAFF
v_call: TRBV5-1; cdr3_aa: CASSSKTGALSYNEQFF
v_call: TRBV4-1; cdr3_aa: CASSQENVNEQFF
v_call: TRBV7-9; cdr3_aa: CASSLEGEAYNEQFF
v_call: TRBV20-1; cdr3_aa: CSARGLAALLDNEQFF
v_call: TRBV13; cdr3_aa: CASSWRGLAGVVDTQYF
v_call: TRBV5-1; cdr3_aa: CASRKSTGNTEAFF
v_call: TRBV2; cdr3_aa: CASGNLLTDTQYF
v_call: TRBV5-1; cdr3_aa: CASSVGLAGEREQYF
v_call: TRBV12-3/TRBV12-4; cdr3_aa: CASSYQREGPADTQYF
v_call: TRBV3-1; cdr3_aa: CASSQAAGGNEQFF
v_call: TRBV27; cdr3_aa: CASSFGHRGGGSYEQYF
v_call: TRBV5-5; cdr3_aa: CASSLSQPPSF
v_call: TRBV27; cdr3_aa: CASSFLEEQYF
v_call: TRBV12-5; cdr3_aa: CASGLVRHQPYEQYF
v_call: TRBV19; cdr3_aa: CASSWGQGRLGSPLHF